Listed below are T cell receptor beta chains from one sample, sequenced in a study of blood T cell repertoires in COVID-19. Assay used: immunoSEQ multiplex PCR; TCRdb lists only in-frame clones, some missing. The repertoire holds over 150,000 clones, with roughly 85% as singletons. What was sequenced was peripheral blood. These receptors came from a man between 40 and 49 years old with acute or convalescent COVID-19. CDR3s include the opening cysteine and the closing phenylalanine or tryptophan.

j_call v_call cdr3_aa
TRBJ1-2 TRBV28 CASSFLTWTELYGYTF
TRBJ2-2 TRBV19 CASSTVETVRAGELFF
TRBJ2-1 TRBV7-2 CASSGGTGRNEQFF
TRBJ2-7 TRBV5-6 CASSLDLPYDEQYF
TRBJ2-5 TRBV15 CATSFGTQETQYF
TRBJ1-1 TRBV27 CASSTGGGTEAFF
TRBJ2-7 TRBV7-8 CASSFTGSEQYF
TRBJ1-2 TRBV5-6 CASSSIEWAGYGYTF
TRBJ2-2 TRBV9 CASSVLGTAGELFF
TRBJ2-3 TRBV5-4 CASSLRTSGYTDTQYF
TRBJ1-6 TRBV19 CASTSTGNQNSPLHF
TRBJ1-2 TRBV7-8 CASSLDKANYGYTF
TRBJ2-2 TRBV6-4 CASNSGTGGTGELFF
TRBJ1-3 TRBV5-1 CASSLLAGSGNTIYF
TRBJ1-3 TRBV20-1 CSASPIDRLSGNTIYF
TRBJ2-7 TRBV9 CASSATGNPYEQYF
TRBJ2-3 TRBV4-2 CASSQEASGYIKDTQYF
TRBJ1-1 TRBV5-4 CASSLALERPNTEAFF
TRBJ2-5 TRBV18 CASSLYPPAGGPSGETQYF
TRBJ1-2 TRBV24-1 CATSDSGGSYGYTF
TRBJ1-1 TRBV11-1 CASSPRTGNTEAFF
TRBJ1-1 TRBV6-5 CASSQPLTGGTEAFF
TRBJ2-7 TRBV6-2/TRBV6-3 CASSPTGTGEPEQYF
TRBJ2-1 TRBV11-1 CASSRDRGVGEQFF
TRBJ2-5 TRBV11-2 CASSGRGNIILGETQYF
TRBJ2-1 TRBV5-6 CASRPDKTGNEQFF
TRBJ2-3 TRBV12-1 CASSFRQGSGDTQYF
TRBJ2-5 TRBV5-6 CASSLAKLAGLPETQYF
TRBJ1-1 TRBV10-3 CATKRVGGDTEAFF
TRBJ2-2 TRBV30 CAWSTGGLAGELFF
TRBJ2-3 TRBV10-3 CAISEVLRADTQYF
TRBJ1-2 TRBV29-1 CSVPPSLDGNYGYTF
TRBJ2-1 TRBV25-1 CASSEWAGFSSYNEQFF
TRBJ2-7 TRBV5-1 CASSLGTGGGEQYF
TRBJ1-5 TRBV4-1 CASSLQGDHQPQHF
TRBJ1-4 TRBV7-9 CASSLVRRGWEKLFF
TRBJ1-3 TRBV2 CASSGLGTGGGNTIYF
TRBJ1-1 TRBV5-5 CASSVDRATNTEAFF
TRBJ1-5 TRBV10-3 CAISGRQDNQPQHF
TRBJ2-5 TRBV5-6 CASGALGRGQETQYF
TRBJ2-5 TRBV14 CASSRRPGIETQYF
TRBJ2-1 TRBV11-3 CASSSRLAGDINEQFF
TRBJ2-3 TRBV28 CASSGGQGVRDTQYF
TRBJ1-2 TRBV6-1 CASSEGTGGGRGYTF
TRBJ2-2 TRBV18 CASSPPSGTANTGELFF
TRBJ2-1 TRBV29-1 CSVALADLSYNEQFF
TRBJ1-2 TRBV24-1 CATSGGQAEGYTF
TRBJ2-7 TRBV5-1 CASSLTGPGYEQYF
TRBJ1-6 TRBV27 CASRLLGSPLHF
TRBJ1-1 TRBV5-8 CASSLSSANTEAFF
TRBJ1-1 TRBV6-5 CASSFSPGTGGNGAFF
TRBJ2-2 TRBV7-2 CASSPEAGTGELFF
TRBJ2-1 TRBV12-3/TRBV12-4 CASSFDSLSEQFF